These 13 T cell receptor beta chains were all obtained from the same sample, sequenced in a study of blood T cell repertoires in COVID-19. Clones were read by immunoSEQ multiplex PCR, and TCRdb kept only the in-frame ones, dropping some. The table shows fewer than 60,000 clones, with approximately 82% occurring only once. The sample consisted of peripheral blood. These receptors all come from a man in his 60s with acute or convalescent COVID-19.

The chain links TRBV11-3 to TRBJ1-1; D is unresolved. The ends were cut back, 0 bases at V and 6 bases at J, with 11 bases in the middle. The CDR3 runs 14 residues. The V gene's germline CDR1 is SGHNT and CDR2 YENEEA. The CDR3 here is CASSLDRITPEAFF. The CDR3 DNA reads as TGTGCCAGCAGCTTAGACAGGATAACACCTGAAGCTTTCTTT.

The chain is built from TRBV24-1 and TRBJ2-1; 11 bases map to TRBD1. Germline V gene lookup returns CDR1 KGHDR and CDR2 SFDVKD. The V gene end was trimmed by 4 bases and the J gene end by 5 bases; junction bases not matched to a gene: 6. The CDR3 covers 16 residues. CDR3 residues: CATSDPPGQGDNEQFF. The CDR3 DNA is TGTGCCACCAGTGACCCACCGGGACAGGGGGACAATGAGCAGTTCTTC.

J is TRBJ2-7 and V is TRBV15; 9 positions match TRBD1. This CDR3 contains 16 residues. V gave up 0 bases and J gave up 4 bases; unmatched junction bases: 7. Looked up from germline, CDR1 is LNHNV and CDR2 is YYDKDF (reference sequence). Here the CDR3 reads CATSRDLQGAQYEQYF. CDR3 bases: TGTGCCACCAGCAGAGACTTACAGGGGGCGCAGTACGAGCAGTACTTC. The variable domain in full, with the rest retrieved from reference TRBV15 and TRBJ2-7, is DAMVIQNPRYQVTQFGKPVTLSCSQTLNHNVMYWYQQKSSQAPKLLFHYYDKDFNNEADTPDNFQSRRPNTSFCFLDIRSPGLGDTAMYLCATSRDLQGAQYEQYFGPGTRLTVT.

The V gene is TRBV29-1, the J gene TRBJ1-5; D unclear. CDR3 length equals 15 residues. The germline V and J ends were trimmed by 4 bases and 0 bases, with 13 bases remaining between them. Germline assignment: CDR1 SQVTM and CDR2 ANQGSEA. The CDR3 DNA follows: TGCAGCGTTGGCGAGTCTGCGGCTAGCAATCAGCCCCAGCATTTT. Amino acids: CSVGESAASNQPQHF.

This sequence joins TRBV5-1 and TRBJ2-7, with D hard to call. V shed 4 bases and J shed 0 bases, with 17 bases lying between them. Per germline, CDR1 SGHRS and CDR2 YFSETQ. This CDR3 has 16 residues. The CDR3 spells CASSRLIASSSYEQYF. The CDR3 DNA reads TGCGCCAGCAGCCGGTTAATAGCCTCCAGCTCCTACGAGCAGTACTTC.

V is TRBV5-1 and J is TRBJ2-7, with D possibly matching TRBD1 (7 bases). Trimming took off 0 bases at V and 6 bases at J, with 16 bases between the two ends. The CDR3 length is 15 residues. The V gene's germline CDR1 is SGHRS and CDR2 YFSETQ. CDR3 coding DNA: TGCGCCAGCAGCTTGGACCCAGGGGGGAAAGGCGAGCAGTACTTC. Its translation: CASSLDPGGKGEQYF.

The J gene is TRBJ2-5, the V gene TRBV14, with D possibly matching TRBD1 (6 bases). Trimming pared 4 bases from V and 5 bases from J, leaving 14 bases between. This CDR3 has 14 amino acids. Germline loops: CDR1 SGHDN, CDR2 FVKESK. The DNA of the CDR3 is TGTGCCAGCAGCCGATGGGACAAATCGGAGACCCAGTACTTC. This gives the protein CASSRWDKSETQYF.

This chain uses TRBV28 with TRBJ1-4; tentatively, D is TRBD1 (6 bases). The CDR3 has 13 residues. Germline CDR1 reads MDHEN; CDR2 reads SYDVKM. V lost 3 bases, J lost 8 bases, and 10 bases lay in between. Here the CDR3 DNA reads TGTGCCAGCAGTTTGGGGGGGGCAGAAAAACTGTTTTTT. Its translation is CASSLGGAEKLFF.

The J gene is TRBJ2-2, the V gene TRBV4-2; possibly TRBD2 for D (6 bases). Per the germline V gene, CDR1 is LGHNA and CDR2 is YNFKEQ. V lost 5 bases and J lost 5, with 18 bases in between. CDR3 length equals 16 residues. Written as DNA, the CDR3 is TGTGCCAGCAGCGCCCAACCGGGGGATGAAACCGGGGAGCTGTTTTTT. This codes for CASSAQPGDETGELFF.

The V and J genes are TRBV6-1 and TRBJ2-5; TRBD1 agrees at 8 bases. After removal of 3 bases from V and 5 bases from J, the junction contained 8 bases not matched to a gene. The CDR3 consists of 15 residues. Germline CDR1 and CDR2: MNHNS and SASEGT. The CDR3 DNA follows: TGTGCCAGCAGTGAGGACAGGGCCCAAGAGGAGACCCAGTACTTC. This gives the protein CASSEDRAQEETQYF.

This clone has a single count. CDR3 DNA: TGTGCCAGTAGTGACCGGGGGGCCGGGGATACGCAGTATTTT. It specifies CASSDRGAGDTQYF. The V call is TRBV19, the J call TRBJ2-3, with D perhaps matching TRBD2 (7 bases). CDR3 size: 14 residues. Germline V gene data show CDR1 as LNHDA and CDR2 as SQIVND (reference sequence). Trimming took off 5 bases at V and 6 bases at J, with 15 bases between the two ends.

The chain is built from TRBV18 and TRBJ2-4; D gene unclear. V dropped 6 bases and J dropped 0 bases, with 18 bases sitting between them. The CDR3 has 17 amino acids. Germline V gives CDR1 KGHSH, CDR2 LQKENI. CDR3 sequence (DNA): TGTGCCAGCTCCCCCCGCGGCAGTCTCGTAGCCAAAAACATTCAGTACTTC. Its protein is CASSPRGSLVAKNIQYF.

The chain uses TRBV5-6 and TRBJ1-2; possible D gene TRBD1, 5 bases. The ends were cut back, 4 bases at V and 8 bases at J, with 15 bases in the middle. This CDR3 is built from 13 residues. Germline CDR1 reads SGHDT; CDR2 reads YYEEEE. CDR3 amino acids: CASSPGGTAGYTF. The DNA of the CDR3 is TGTGCCAGCAGCCCCGGGGGAACCGCCGGCTACACCTTC. The full variable domain, completed using reference TRBV5-6 and TRBJ1-2, is DAGVTQSPTHLIKTRGQQVTLRCSPKSGHDTVSWYQQALGQGPQFIFQYYEEEERQRGNFPDRFSGHQFPNYSSELNVNALLLGDSALYLCASSPGGTAGYTFGSGTRLTVV.